This T cell receptor beta chain was captured in a study of identical twins (dated by TCRdb to about 2016). Looking at the study overall: TCR alpha and beta repertoires from monozygotic twins, unrelated adults of various ages and cord blood were deep-sequenced to test whether fetal clonotypes persist. To rule out contamination, the twin experiments were replicated at different times with different library preparation protocols.

What the authors observed across the whole study: In beta out-of-frame sequences, excess twin sharing was weaker, because having fewer shared sequences lowered the signal-to-noise ratio. Fewer insertions were carried by abundant cord blood beta clonotypes; a weaker similar trend was observed in young adult naive repertoires, while no such trend was observed in memory repertoires. Zero-insertion analyses could be partly confounded by invariant T cells such as MAIT and iNKT, although diverse VJ usage argued against such confounding for most clonotypes. Out-of-frame TCR alpha sequences shared between twins showed an excess of low generation-probability sequences compared with coincidental sharing between unrelated individuals. Recombination models systematically underestimated out-of-frame TCR alpha sharing in monozygotic twins but agreed with sharing between unrelated individuals. Conclusions relied on cross-sectional statistical analysis, since the same donors could not be followed over many years.

With respect to this clonotype: Which antigen it targets is not known. Base quality data are lacking; no much larger clone is found one base away.

Every donor in the study was a healthy Caucasian. Three pairs of female monozygotic twins, all aged roughly 18 to 29 years, made up the twin cohort. CD4+ and CD8+ T cell populations were isolated with positive isolation kits from Invitrogen. Library generation was performed with 5' RACE. Sequencing took place on an Illumina HiSeq 2000. A universal primer binding site was introduced by template switching, and a unique molecular identifier was present in the final cDNA, enabling accurate counting of TCR cDNA molecules. First-strand cDNA for TCR alpha and beta chains was synthesized from specific primers in the conserved constant-segment region. Each cDNA library was double barcoded, with a SMART-Mk sample barcode plus Illumina barcodes, to control for contamination. TruSeq adapter sequences and Illumina sample barcodes were added in two successive PCR steps. Sequencing of the TCR alpha and beta cDNA libraries was done on the Illumina HiSeq platform using custom primers. In the source study's methods: Raw reads were processed with MiGEC to extract unique molecular identifiers, and MiXCR was used to determine CDR3 positions. Recombination models were inferred per individual with the repgenHMM and IGoR tools using an EM algorithm. The tcR package in R was used for shared clonotype analysis, with sharing normalized by the product of cloneset sizes. To study raw recombination without the effects of thymic and clonal selection, out-of-frame nonproductive sequences were analyzed. The raw public reads went through TCRdb reprocessing: fastp at Q25, MiXCR clone calling, in-frame beta chains kept. When rows share a CDR3 protein, they turn into one entry using the most common DNA and genes. The V and J calls follow TCRdb's processing rather than the paper's. The sample table contains around 530,000 distinct CDR3 sequences; only one count was recorded for approximately 14% of them. The ten largest clones add up to 0.35% to 0.45% of the sample.

The CDR3, cysteine through phenylalanine, is 18 amino acids long. The DNA shown is the 54-base CDR3, in frame from base 1. Reading the germline V gene gives CDR1 MNHEY and CDR2 SVGEGT. V trim: 6 bases; J trim: 0 bases; unmatched bases: 13. These data also formed part of another study, on yellow fever vaccine responses in identical twins. Per that second paper: According to the authors, the vaccine-induced T cell response in identical twins seemed to be partly convergent and partly specific to each individual. The study precisely tracked vaccine-responding T cell clones in identical twins.

The sequence derives from a woman younger than 30 in good health. The chain employs TRBV6-2 or TRBV6-3 and TRBJ2-3; TRBD2 matches 9 bases in the middle. Sequencing was performed on CD4+ T cells sorted from blood. The encoded CDR3 is CASSQGLATFSSTDTQYF. The nucleotide sequence is given as TGTGCCAGCAGCCAGGGACTAGCCACTTTTTCTAGCACAGATACGCAGTATTTT.